This T cell receptor beta chain was sequenced in a study of blood T cell repertoires in COVID-19. From germline, CDR1 is SNHLY and CDR2 FYNNEI. This CDR3 region has 14 residues. V was trimmed by 8 bases and J by 4 bases, leaving 15 bases between them. Only in-frame clones appear in the TCRdb table, and some are missing; sequencing was by immunoSEQ multiplex PCR. The table lists 270,000 or so clones, roughly 85% of them singletons, with 10% to 15% in the top ten. This clone was found once. V usage is TRBV2 and J usage is TRBJ1-5, with a possible D match to TRBD1 (5 bases). The sequenced sample was peripheral blood. This TCR derives from a human donor in a cohort sampled during active COVID-19. In nucleotides, the CDR3 is TGTGCCAGCGGACCTTTGACAGTGAATCAGCCCCAGCATTTT. Its translation is CASGPLTVNQPQHF.